These 19 T cell receptor beta chains originate from one sample sequenced in a study of blood T cell repertoires in COVID-19 (TCRdb year 2020). Receptors were amplified or captured by the immunoSEQ multiplex PCR assay. In TCRdb, the immuneACCESS table is reduced to in-frame sequences with V and J assigned. These tables do not hold every clone; where another copy was compared, an unresolved V gene accounts for under half, and the others remain unexplained. This sample lists approximately 230,000 clones; 79% were detected once. The top ten clones comprise 4% of the sample. Sequenced: peripheral blood. The receptor source for this set is a woman aged 40 to 50 with active or convalescent COVID-19.

The chain links TRBV18 to TRBJ1-3; D unresolved. V gave up 3 bases and J gave up 2 bases, with 20 bases separating them. The CDR3 is made up of 18 amino acids. Germline V gene sequence: CDR1 KGHSH, CDR2 LQKENI. The CDR3 region is CASSPPDGRGTPGNTIYF. The CDR3 DNA is TGTGCCAGCTCACCGCCAGACGGACGGGGAACCCCTGGAAACACCATATATTTT.

The chain joins TRBV5-3 to TRBJ1-3; the match to TRBD1 covers 9 bases. TRBV5-3 has ORF status, its function being uncertain. Unmatched junction bases numbered 18, after V lost 4 bases and J lost 4 bases. The length of the CDR3 is 19 residues. The DNA for the CDR3 is TGTGCCAGAAGCCAGAAGGTCCATTGGGACAGGGTAGAAGGAAACACCATATATTTT. Translated: CARSQKVHWDRVEGNTIYF.

The chain is built from TRBV3-1 (or the pseudogene TRBV3-2) and TRBJ2-7, with 7 nucleotides matching TRBD2. Looked up from germline, CDR1 is LGHDT and CDR2 is YNNKEL (reference sequence). V lost 1 base to trimming and J lost 1 base; unmatched junction nucleotides: 4. This CDR3 spans 15 amino acids. CDR3 nucleotides: TGTGCCAGCAGCCAAGGCGGGGGACCTTCCTACGAGCAGTACTTC. Its translation: CASSQGGGPSYEQYF.

This clone was seen a handful of times. The genes are TRBV6-4 and TRBJ1-2, with a possible D match to TRBD1 (6 bases). From germline, CDR1 is MRHNA and CDR2 SNTAGT. There are 13 residues in the CDR3. Deletions cut 5 bases from V and 8 bases from J, with 15 bases between. The CDR3 loop reads CASSPGTTLGYTF. In DNA form, the CDR3 reads TGTGCCAGCAGTCCCGGGACAACACTCGGCTACACCTTC.

Only one count was recorded for this clone. This rearrangement joins TRBV30 to TRBJ1-4; D remains ambiguous. Germline V gene sequence: CDR1 GTSNPN, CDR2 SVGIG (reference sequence). The CDR3 has 15 amino acids. Between the trimmed V and J ends, which lost 0 bases and 5 bases, there was a span of 13 bases. The CDR3 sequence: CAWSVLRSPNEKLFF. The CDR3 DNA reads TGTGCCTGGAGTGTACTTCGGAGCCCAAATGAAAAACTGTTTTTT.

The chain couples TRBV6-5 to TRBJ1-1; no reliable D call. The CDR3 contains 10 residues. V gave up 8 bases and J gave up 6 bases, with 7 bases separating them. The V gene's germline CDR1 is MNHEY and CDR2 SVGAGI. In nucleotides, the CDR3 is TGTGCCAGCCACCGGTCTGAAGCTTTCTTT. Translated: CASHRSEAFF.

The rearrangement uses TRBV7-3 and TRBJ2-2, with TRBD1 matching 9 bases. After removal of 0 bases from V and 9 bases from J, the junction contained 11 bases not matched to a gene. The germline gives CDR1 SGHTA, CDR2 FQGTGA. The CDR3 has 17 residues. The DNA of the CDR3 is TGTGCCAGCAGCTTAACGGGGGGGACAGGGCTGACCAGGGAGCTGTTTTTT. Translation: CASSLTGGTGLTRELFF. Based on the CDR3 plus reference TRBV7-3 and TRBJ2-2, the full variable domain is GAGVSQTPSNKVTEKGKYVELRCDPISGHTALYWYRQSLGQGPEFLIYFQGTGAADDSGLPNDRFFAVRPEGSVSTLKIQRTERGDSAVYLCASSLTGGTGLTRELFFGEGSRLTVL.

This clone was observed a handful of times. In DNA, the CDR3 is TGTGCCAGCAACGACGAGGATGCGGCTAACTATGGCTACACCTTC. It translates to CASNDEDAANYGYTF. This chain links TRBV6-6 with TRBJ1-2, with D hard to call. The CDR3 extends over 15 amino acids. CDR1 and CDR2 from the germline V gene are MNHNY and SVGAGI (reference sequence). The germline V and J ends were trimmed by 7 bases and 0 bases, with 15 bases remaining between them.

The chain is built from TRBV4-1 and TRBJ1-2; D is possibly TRBD1 (6 bases). Germline assignment: CDR1 MGHRA and CDR2 YSYEKL. V dropped 0 bases and J dropped 4 bases, with 12 bases sitting between them. The CDR3 is 15 amino acids. The CDR3 DNA is TGCGCCAGCAGCCAAGAGGAACAGGGCCTCTATGGCTACACCTTC. This gives the protein CASSQEEQGLYGYTF.

The rearrangement uses TRBV5-6 and TRBJ1-2; 10 bases match TRBD1. CDR1 and CDR2 from the germline V gene are SGHDT and YYEEEE. V shed 4 bases, J shed 2 bases, and the junction held 5 bases outside the gene matches. The CDR3 loop spans 15 amino acids. The CDR3 loop is CASSPDRGVNYGYTF. The CDR3 bases are TGTGCCAGCAGCCCGGACAGGGGGGTAAACTATGGCTACACCTTC.

This clone was seen more than once but under ten times. The chain links TRBV19 to TRBJ2-1, with 7 bases matching TRBD1. Per germline, CDR1 LNHDA and CDR2 SQIVND (reference sequence). J gave up 5 bases and V 3 bases, and 7 bases lay outside the gene matches. The CDR3 is 15 residues long. DNA for the CDR3: TGTGCCAGTAGTATCTGGGACAGTAGACACAATGAGCAGTTCTTC. This sequence encodes CASSIWDSRHNEQFF.

The rearrangement uses TRBV9 and TRBJ1-6, with TRBD1 identical over 11 bases. The CDR3 spans 16 residues. V was pared by 2 bases and J by 7 bases, with 5 bases of the junction left unmatched. Per the germline V gene, CDR1 is SGDLS and CDR2 is YYNGEE. The CDR3 nucleotides read TGTGCCAGCAGCGTCGGGACAGGGGGAATGAATTCACCCCTCCACTTT. It is translated as CASSVGTGGMNSPLHF.

V and J are TRBV30 and TRBJ1-5, with 10 bases matching TRBD1. Germline loops: CDR1 GTSNPN, CDR2 SVGIG (reference sequence). V trimming: 5 bases; J trimming: 2 bases; junction bases outside the gene matches: 0. The CDR3 has 13 residues. Here the CDR3 DNA reads TGTGCCTGGGGGACAGGGGGCAATCAGCCCCAGCATTTT. This translates into CAWGTGGNQPQHF.

This clone was counted ten times or more. The same CDR3 arises from other DNA sequences in this sample as well. V is TRBV6-4 and J is TRBJ2-1; TRBD1 aligns across 8 bases. From germline, CDR1 is MRHNA and CDR2 SNTAGT. This CDR3 has 14 residues. J lost 7 bases, V lost 2 bases, and 4 bases had no gene match. CDR3 amino acids: CASSDGQGGNEQFF. The DNA for the CDR3 is TGTGCCAGCAGTGACGGACAGGGCGGGAATGAGCAGTTCTTC.

The rearrangement links TRBV3-1 (or the pseudogene TRBV3-2) to TRBJ1-1; no reliable D call. The CDR3 is 13 residues long. The germline CDR1 and CDR2 sequences are LGHDT and YNNKEL (reference sequence). The V gene lost 4 bases and the J gene lost 1 base, with 7 bases spanning the gap. CDR3 sequence: CASSPQPNTEAFF. The CDR3 coding sequence is TGTGCCAGCAGCCCACAGCCGAACACTGAAGCTTTCTTT.

The chain joins TRBV19 to TRBJ1-1; 10 bases fit TRBD1. V lost 5 bases, J lost 0 bases, and 3 bases stayed unmatched. There are 15 residues in the CDR3. The germline gives CDR1 LNHDA, CDR2 SQIVND (reference sequence). The CDR3 DNA is TGTGCCAGTAGTTCGGGGACAGGGGTGAACACTGAAGCTTTCTTT. It translates to CASSSGTGVNTEAFF.

The rearrangement uses TRBV6-6 and TRBJ1-6; 8 nucleotides agree with TRBD1. The CDR3 totals 13 residues. After removal of 5 bases from V and 12 bases from J, the junction contained 6 bases not matched to a gene. Germline V gene sequence: CDR1 MNHNY, CDR2 SVGAGI (reference sequence). The CDR3 sequence is CASSRGQGGPLHF. CDR3 DNA: TGTGCCAGCAGTCGCGGACAGGGCGGACCCCTCCACTTT.

The chain couples TRBV5-5 to TRBJ2-5, with TRBD2 as a possible D gene (6 bases). The germline V gene has CDR1 SGHKS and CDR2 YYEKEE (reference sequence). The CDR3 loop spans 17 amino acids. V lost 0 bases and J lost 2, with 17 bases in between. CDR3 nucleotides: TGTGCCAGCAGCTTGGATTTCGGAGGGCCCCTTCAAGAGACCCAGTACTTC. Translation: CASSLDFGGPLQETQYF.

This chain links TRBV19 with TRBJ1-1; D is unresolved. The CDR3 consists of 14 residues. Germline values: CDR1 LNHDA, CDR2 SQIVND (reference sequence). The V end lost 3 bases, the J end lost 4 bases, and 12 bases lay between the germline ends. The CDR3, as DNA: TGTGCCAGTAGTATTTATCCAGGCTCCACTGAAGCTTTCTTT. Its protein is CASSIYPGSTEAFF.